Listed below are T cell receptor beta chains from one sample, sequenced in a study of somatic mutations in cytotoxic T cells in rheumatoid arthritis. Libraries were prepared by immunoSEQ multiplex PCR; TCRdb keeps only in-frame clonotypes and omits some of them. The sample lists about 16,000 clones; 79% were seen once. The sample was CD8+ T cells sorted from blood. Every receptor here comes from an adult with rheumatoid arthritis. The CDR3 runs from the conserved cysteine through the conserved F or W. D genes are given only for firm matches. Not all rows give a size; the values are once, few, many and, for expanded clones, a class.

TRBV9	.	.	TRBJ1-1	CASSQQGGNTEAFF	TGTGCCAGCAGCCAACAGGGAGGGAACACTGAAGCTTTCTTT
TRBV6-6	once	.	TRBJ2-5	CASSYSLARQETQYF	TGTGCCAGCAGTTACAGCTTGGCCAGACAAGAGACCCAGTACTTC
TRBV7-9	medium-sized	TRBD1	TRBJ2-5	CASSFQQGGQETQYF	TGTGCCAGCAGCTTTCAACAGGGGGGTCAAGAGACCCAGTACTTC
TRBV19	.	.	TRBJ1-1	CASSPGQGTEAFF	TGTGCCAGTAGTCCCGGACAAGGCACTGAAGCTTTCTTT
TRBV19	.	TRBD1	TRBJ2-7	CASRFAGTGIYEQYF	TGTGCCAGTAGATTTGCCGGGACAGGGATTTACGAGCAGTACTTC
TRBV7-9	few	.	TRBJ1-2	CASSLVQGHYGYTF	TGTGCCAGCAGCTTAGTGCAGGGCCACTATGGCTACACCTTC
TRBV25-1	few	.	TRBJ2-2	CASSVGDAGELFF	TGTGCCAGCAGTGTAGGGGACGCCGGGGAGCTGTTTTTT
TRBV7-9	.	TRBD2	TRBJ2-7	CASWAPLAGGSNEQYF	TGTGCCAGCTGGGCCCCTCTAGCGGGAGGATCGAACGAGCAGTACTTC
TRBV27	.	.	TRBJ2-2	CASSLQLANTGELFF	TGTGCCAGCAGTTTACAGCTAGCGAACACCGGGGAGCTGTTTTTT
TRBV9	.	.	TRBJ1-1	CASSPSGKEGSDTEAFF	TGTGCCAGCAGCCCATCCGGGAAGGAGGGGTCGGACACTGAAGCTTTCTTT
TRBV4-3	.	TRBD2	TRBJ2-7	CASSQDRGGRSYEQYF	TGCGCCAGCAGCCAAGATCGGGGCGGGAGAAGCTACGAGCAGTACTTC
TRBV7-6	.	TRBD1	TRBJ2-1	CASSSGTGGFF	TGTGCCAGCAGCTCCGGGACAGGGGGGTTCTTC
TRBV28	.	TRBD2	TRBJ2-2	CASSGIAGVGELFF	TGTGCCAGCAGCGGAATAGCGGGGGTCGGGGAGCTGTTTTTT
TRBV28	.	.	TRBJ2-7	CASSPAAGQTYEQYF	TGTGCCAGCAGTCCAGCAGCTGGACAGACCTACGAGCAGTACTTC
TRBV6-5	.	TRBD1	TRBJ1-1	CASSYSTQGTEAFF	TGTGCCAGCAGTTACTCGACACAGGGGACTGAAGCTTTCTTT
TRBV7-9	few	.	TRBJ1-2	CASSFPTAAEGGYTF	TGTGCCAGCAGCTTTCCGACAGCTGCCGAGGGTGGCTACACCTTC
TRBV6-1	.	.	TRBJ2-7	CASNQGSGYEQYF	TGTGCCAGCAATCAGGGAAGTGGCTACGAGCAGTACTTC
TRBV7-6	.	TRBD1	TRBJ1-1	CASSYTGAPNTEAFF	TGTGCCAGCAGCTACACAGGGGCCCCGAACACTGAAGCTTTCTTT
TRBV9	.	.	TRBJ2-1	CASTRGTVYNEQFF	TGTGCCAGCACCCGCGGAACAGTCTACAATGAGCAGTTCTTC
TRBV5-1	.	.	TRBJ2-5	CASSLAGANQETQYF	TGCGCCAGCAGCTTGGCCGGGGCGAACCAAGAGACCCAGTACTTC
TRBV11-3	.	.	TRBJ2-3	CASSFAITDTQYF	TGTGCCAGCAGCTTTGCCATCACAGATACGCAGTATTTT
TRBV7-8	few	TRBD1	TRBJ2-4	CASSLFFRDSKNIQYF	TGTGCCAGCAGCTTATTCTTCCGGGACAGCAAAAACATTCAGTACTTC
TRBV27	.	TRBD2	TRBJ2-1	CASSFGGRYIGDEQFF	TGTGCCAGCAGTTTCGGCGGGAGGTATATCGGCGATGAGCAGTTCTTC
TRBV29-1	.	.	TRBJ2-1	CSVEGGDHYNEQFF	TGCAGCGTTGAAGGAGGGGACCATTACAATGAGCAGTTCTTC
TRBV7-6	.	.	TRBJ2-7	CASSTDGGLEQYF	TGTGCCAGCAGCACCGATGGCGGGCTCGAGCAGTACTTC
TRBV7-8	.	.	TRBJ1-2	CASSLDDVGGYGYTF	TGTGCCAGCAGCTTAGACGACGTAGGAGGATATGGCTACACCTTC
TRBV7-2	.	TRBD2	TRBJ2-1	CASSSLAPYNEQFF	TGTGCCAGCAGCTCACTAGCGCCATACAATGAGCAGTTCTTC
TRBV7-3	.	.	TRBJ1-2	CASSLGPSQGAGGYTF	TGTGCCAGCAGCTTAGGGCCCTCGCAAGGGGCGGGGGGCTACACCTTC
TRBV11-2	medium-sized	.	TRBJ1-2	CASSLGGPVIGGYTF	TGTGCCAGCAGCTTAGGGGGCCCAGTTATAGGGGGCTACACCTTC
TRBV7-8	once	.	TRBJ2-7	CASSLRRGSYEQYF	TGTGCCAGCAGCTTGAGGCGGGGCTCCTACGAGCAGTACTTC
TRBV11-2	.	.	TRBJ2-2	CASSLVRRAGVQGGELFF	TGTGCCAGCAGCTTAGTTAGGCGCGCAGGGGTCCAAGGCGGGGAGCTGTTTTTT
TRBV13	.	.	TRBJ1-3	CASSRTGNTIYF	TGTGCCAGCAGCCGGACTGGAAACACCATATATTTT
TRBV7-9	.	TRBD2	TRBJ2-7	CASSPLPPGRLANYEQYF	TGTGCCAGCAGCCCCCTCCCCCCGGGTAGACTAGCGAATTACGAGCAGTACTTC
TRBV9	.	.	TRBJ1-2	CASSVDRGYGYTF	TGTGCCAGCAGCGTAGATCGAGGCTATGGCTACACCTTC
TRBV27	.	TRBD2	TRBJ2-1	CASSFVAGGPYNEQFF	TGTGCCAGCAGTTTCGTAGCGGGAGGCCCTTACAATGAGCAGTTCTTC
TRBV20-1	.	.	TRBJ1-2	CSATGEGYTF	TGCAGTGCTACAGGGGAGGGCTACACCTTC
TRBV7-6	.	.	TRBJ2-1	CASSLRREIGDEQFF	TGTGCCAGCAGCTTAAGGCGGGAAATTGGTGATGAGCAGTTCTTC
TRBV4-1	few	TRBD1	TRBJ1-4	CASSQDSRGLDEKLFF	TGCGCCAGCAGCCAAGATAGTAGGGGGCTAGATGAAAAACTGTTTTTT
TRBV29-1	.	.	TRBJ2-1	CSVAGPLGNEQFF	TGCAGCGTTGCGGGACCCTTAGGGAATGAGCAGTTCTTC
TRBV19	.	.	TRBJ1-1	CASTAGVITEAFF	TGTGCCAGTACGGCAGGGGTTATCACTGAAGCTTTCTTT
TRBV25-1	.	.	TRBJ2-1	CASSDQRGTSYNEQFF	TGTGCCAGCAGTGACCAACGGGGGACTTCCTACAATGAGCAGTTCTTC
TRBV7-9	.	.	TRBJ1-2	CASSDGPRENRPNYGYTF	TGTGCCAGCAGCGATGGACCGAGGGAGAACCGACCTAACTATGGCTACACCTTC